These T cell receptor beta chains were read from a single sample in a study of CD8 T cells in ankylosing spondylitis. TCRdb reprocessed the 5' RACE reads via MiXCR and lists one record per CDR3 protein. The data hold roughly 700,000 distinct CDR3 sequences, with under 20% observed a single time. The sample consisted of blood, either unsorted or a sorted T cell fraction (not recorded which). The receptors come from a male donor with ankylosing spondylitis. CDR3s include the opening cysteine and the closing phenylalanine or tryptophan. A D gene is named only where the DNA matches it firmly. Size values are once, few and many counts, or a class for expanded clones, and some rows have none.

size,V,D,J,DNA,CDR3
.,TRBV6-2/TRBV6-3,TRBD2,TRBJ2-1,TGTGCCGGAGGGACTAGCGGGAGTCTCAATGAGCAGTTCTTC,CAGGTSGSLNEQFF
few,TRBV7-9,.,TRBJ2-7,TGTGCCAGCAGCTTATCTGCGGCCTACGAGCAGTACTTC,CASSLSAAYEQYF
.,TRBV4-2,.,TRBJ2-1,TGTGCCAGCAGCCAGGAACCGGGACTGTCTATGGGGCAGTTCTTC,CASSQEPGLSMGQFF
few,TRBV12-3/TRBV12-4,.,TRBJ1-5,TGTGCCAGCAGTTTAACGGGGGCGGGCCAGCCCCAGCATTTT,CASSLTGAGQPQHF
.,TRBV15,.,TRBJ2-3,TGTGCCACCAGCAGAGGGAGGAGTAGCACAGATACGCAGTATTTT,CATSRGRSSTDTQYF
.,TRBV11-2,.,TRBJ2-5,TGTGCCAGCAGCCCGGAGGGGGTTCTCCAAGAGACCCAGTACTTC,CASSPEGVLQETQYF
.,TRBV7-3,TRBD1,TRBJ2-3,TGTGCCAGCAGCCGGGACAGGAGTAGCACAGATACGCAGTATTTT,CASSRDRSSTDTQYF
.,TRBV28,TRBD1,TRBJ1-5,TGTGCCAGCAGCATTACGGGACAGGGGGATCAGCCCCAGCATTTT,CASSITGQGDQPQHF
few,TRBV5-1,TRBD1,TRBJ2-1,TGCGCCAGCAGCCCCGAGGGACAGGGGGTTCCGAATGAGCAGTTCTTC,CASSPEGQGVPNEQFF
few,TRBV28,.,TRBJ1-1,TGTGCCAGCACCGTAGGTCCGGGGCGGACTGAAGCTTTCTTT,CASTVGPGRTEAFF
many,TRBV29-1,TRBD2,TRBJ2-1,TGCAGCGTTAAATCTAGCGGGAGTGGGAATGAGCAGTTCTTC,CSVKSSGSGNEQFF
few,TRBV9,.,TRBJ1-2,TGTGCCAGCAGCGCCTCCCCGTCACCGGGGGACGCCTTC,CASSASPSPGDAF
.,TRBV7-9,.,TRBJ1-2,TGTGCCAGCAGCCAACTCCTTCCGCGGGGGGATGACTATGGCTACACCTTC,CASSQLLPRGDDYGYTF
.,TRBV6-5,.,TRBJ1-2,TGTGCCAGCAGTTACCCAGACAGCTATGGCTACACCTTC,CASSYPDSYGYTF
few,TRBV12-3/TRBV12-4,.,TRBJ2-2,TGTGCCAGCACAGACAGACCTTACACCGGGGAGCTGTTTTTT,CASTDRPYTGELFF
.,TRBV19,.,TRBJ2-7,TGTGCCAGTAGTATAATCGACGGCACCTACGAGCAGTACTTC,CASSIIDGTYEQYF
.,TRBV7-9,.,TRBJ2-3,TGTGCCGGGAGTGGGGGGGCCACCCCCCCCACAGATACGCAGTATTTT,CAGSGGATPPTDTQYF
.,TRBV6-7,.,TRBJ2-2,TGTGCCAGCAACCAGCCGGCTGGACTGACCAACACCGGGGAGCTGTTTTTT,CASNQPAGLTNTGELFF
.,TRBV20-1,.,TRBJ1-5,TGCAGTGCTCGCTGGTTTGATAGCAATCAGCCCCAGCATTTT,CSARWFDSNQPQHF
few,TRBV5-1,TRBD2,TRBJ2-3,TGCGCCAGCAGCCTCACTAGCGGGAGCGGCACAGATACGCAGTATTTT,CASSLTSGSGTDTQYF
few,TRBV20-1,TRBD2,TRBJ2-3,TGCAGTGCTAGAGATCCTAGCGGGGGCCTCACAGATACGCAGTATTTT,CSARDPSGGLTDTQYF
.,TRBV4-1,.,TRBJ2-7,TGCGCCAGCAGCCAAGTAGACAGGAGCTCCTACGAGCAGTACTTC,CASSQVDRSSYEQYF
.,TRBV27,.,TRBJ2-2,TGTGCCAGCAGCATAACCGGGAGACCCCCCGGGGAGCTGTTTTTT,CASSITGRPPGELFF
few,TRBV5-6,.,TRBJ2-7,TGTGCCAGCAGCAAAGGGGCCTGGTACGAGCAGTACTTC,CASSKGAWYEQYF
.,TRBV20-1,TRBD2,TRBJ2-1,TGCAGTGCTAGGGTCACTAGCGGGGGCCCCTCCTACAATGAGCAGTTCTTC,CSARVTSGGPSYNEQFF
.,TRBV11-2,TRBD2,TRBJ2-3,TGTGCCAGCAGCTCCGCACTAGCGGGAGTAGATACGCAGTATTTT,CASSSALAGVDTQYF
.,TRBV11-1,.,TRBJ2-1,TGTGCCAGCAGCTTACCCCAGATCGGGGCGTTCGGTAGCTCCTACAATGAGCAGTTCTTC,CASSLPQIGAFGSSYNEQFF